The source of this TCR beta chain is a study of cytomegalovirus exposure and HLA in healthy donors. PCR involved 60 Vbeta and 13 Jbeta primers. Sequenced by immunoSEQ multiplex PCR; TCRdb stores in-frame clones only, minus some. The sample consists of 150,000 to 200,000 clones, roughly 79% of them appearing once. The ends lost 4 bases at V and 3 bases at J; junction bases unmatched: 4. Per the germline V gene, CDR1 is SGHTS and CDR2 is YDEGEE. CDR3 length: 14 residues. Of note for this clone: Its antigen remains unknown.

Points from the study as a whole: The analysis excluded some indistinguishable V segments, including TRBV6-2 and TRBV6-3. In a later analysis, DRB1 alleles had the most associated TCRs; HLA-C alleles the fewest.

The specimen sequenced was PBMCs. This chain links TRBV5-8 with TRBJ1-5; 7 bases are a match to TRBD1. This sequence originates from a woman in her 30s in good health and CMV-seropositive. CDR3 DNA sequence: TGTGCCAGCAGCATCGGGACAGCCAATCAGCCCCAGCATTTT. Its protein is CASSIGTANQPQHF.